This T cell receptor (beta chain) was observed in a study of shared clonotypes between healthy human individuals. For the study at large: The plates for each donor numbered three CD4 naive, three CD4 memory, two CD8 naive and one CD8 memory. Findings of the study overall: Sampling covered blood only; tissue repertoires likely differ. Around 5% of naive CD4 clonotypes were shared across four donors.

The ends lost 0 bases at V and 2 bases at J; junction bases unmatched: 1. Germline-derived CDR1 and CDR2 are SGHAT and FQNNGV. CDR3 length equals 16 residues. The data were produced by immunoSEQ multiplex PCR, yet TCRdb's version contains in-frame clones alone and is incomplete. Found here are about 2.1 million clones, about 93% of them singletons; the top ten hold roughly 1.7%. Notes on this clone: Its cognate antigen is unknown.

CD45RO negativity and positive selection for CCR7 defined naive CD8 cells, a population that excluded terminally differentiated effector memory CD45RA+ cells. Sequenced: naive CD8+ T cells from PBMCs. The sequence was collected from a young man in good health. Some clones in this sample may be carry-over from other donors' samples. The V call is TRBV11-2, the J call TRBJ2-7, with 13 bases that match TRBD2. The CDR3 reads CASSLDGLAGAYEQYF. CDR3 coding DNA: TGTGCCAGCAGCTTAGACGGACTAGCGGGAGCCTACGAGCAGTACTTC.